The 24 T cell receptor beta chains below were found in one sample sequenced in a study of blood T cell repertoires in COVID-19. This table comes from immunoSEQ multiplex PCR, and its TCRdb copy is limited to in-frame clones, with some not included. The sample has 150,000 or so clones, 80% to 85% seen once; the top ten hold 5% to 7%. The sample taken for sequencing was PBMCs or T cells enriched from blood (not recorded which). The receptors were sampled from a woman aged 45-59 years who had been exposed to COVID-19.

V gene TRBV7-8 combines with J gene TRBJ1-5; 7 nucleotides align to TRBD1. The CDR3 runs 16 residues. Trimming removed 3 bases from V and 5 bases from J; junction bases left unmatched: 10. The germline gives CDR1 SGHVS, CDR2 FQNEAQ. The CDR3 coding sequence is TGTGCCAGCAGCTTCGCCCCGGGGACAGCCGATCAGCCCCAGCATTTT. Encoded protein: CASSFAPGTADQPQHF.

The chain employs TRBV6-5 and TRBJ1-4; D not certain. The CDR3 runs to 16 residues. Trimming removed 0 bases at V and 6 bases at J, with 14 bases between. CDR1 is MNHEY, CDR2 SVGAGI, per germline. CDR3 DNA: TGTGCCAGCAGTTACTCGTTGGCCTCAGAGGATGAAAAACTGTTTTTT. As protein: CASSYSLASEDEKLFF.

This clone was counted a few times. The chain employs TRBV19 and TRBJ1-6; D is uncertain. This CDR3 spans 14 amino acids. V was shortened by 5 bases and J by 10 bases, with 15 bases between the two germline ends. Per the germline V gene, CDR1 is LNHDA and CDR2 is SQIVND (reference sequence). CDR3 protein: CASSPAERRSPLHF. CDR3 nucleotides: TGTGCCAGTAGTCCCGCGGAGCGGCGGTCACCCCTCCACTTT.

The chain joins TRBV19 to TRBJ2-3, with 10 bases identical to TRBD1. This CDR3 spans 13 amino acids. The germline gives CDR1 LNHDA, CDR2 SQIVND (reference sequence). The DNA for the CDR3 is TGTGTCTCCCGGGACAGGGGTACAGATACGCAGTATTTT. It encodes CVSRDRGTDTQYF.

The V call is TRBV5-4, the J call TRBJ1-4, with D hard to call. Germline-derived CDR1 and CDR2 are SGHNT and YYREEE (reference sequence). V lost 0 bases, J lost 7 bases, and 16 bases lay in between. This CDR3 has 16 residues. CDR3 sequence: CASSLGGTRSGEKLFF. As DNA, the CDR3 is TGTGCCAGCAGCTTGGGGGGAACCCGAAGCGGTGAAAAACTGTTTTTT. Variable domain in full (rest from reference TRBV5-4 and TRBJ1-4): ETGVTQSPTHLIKTRGQQVTLRCSSQSGHNTVSWYQQALGQGPQFIFQYYREEENGRGNFPPRFSGLQFPNYSSELNVNALELDDSALYLCASSLGGTRSGEKLFFGSGTQLSVL.

This clone was counted only a few times. The rearrangement uses TRBV9 and TRBJ2-5; possible D gene TRBD2, 6 bases. V was trimmed by 4 bases and J by 0 bases, leaving 13 bases between them. CDR1 is SGDLS and CDR2 is YYNGEE in the germline V gene. The CDR3 covers 15 residues. CDR3 region: CASSLGGPHQETQYF. CDR3 sequence (DNA): TGTGCCAGCAGCCTCGGGGGACCCCACCAAGAGACCCAGTACTTC.

The chain couples TRBV10-2 to TRBJ1-2; the match to TRBD1 covers 11 bases. V lost 7 bases, J lost 2 bases, and 9 bases stayed unmatched. Germline V CDR1 and CDR2: WSHSY, SAAADI. The CDR3 is 16 amino acids. In DNA form, the CDR3 reads TGCGCCAGCAACGGACAGGGGGCCGTCAAGAACTATGGCTACACCTTC. Residues: CASNGQGAVKNYGYTF.

In its sample, this clone was seen a few times. The V and J genes are TRBV19 and TRBJ1-1; a possible D gene is TRBD1 (6 bases). This CDR3 comprises 13 residues. Germline V gene data show CDR1 as LNHDA and CDR2 as SQIVND (reference sequence). Deletions cut 6 bases from V and 6 bases from J, with 14 bases between. The CDR3 loop is CASSTDRLAEAFF. The CDR3, as DNA: TGTGCCAGTAGCACAGACAGGCTGGCTGAAGCTTTCTTT. The full variable domain, with the rest looked up from reference TRBV19 and TRBJ1-1, is DGGITQSPKYLFRKEGQNVTLSCEQNLNHDAMYWYRQDPGQGLRLIYYSQIVNDFQKGDIAEGYSVSREKKESFPLTVTSAQKNPTAFYLCASSTDRLAEAFFGQGTRLTVV.

The chain's CDR3 is CASSVGAGSYNEQFF. The CDR3 DNA is TGTGCCAGCAGCGTAGGGGCGGGATCCTACAATGAGCAGTTCTTC. V gene TRBV9 combines with J gene TRBJ2-1; D possibly corresponds to TRBD2 (6 bases). Germline CDR1 is SGDLS and CDR2 is YYNGEE. CDR3 length: 15 amino acids. Between the trimmed V and J ends, which lost 0 bases and 1 base, there was a span of 8 bases.

This clone was seen once. The V gene is TRBV27, the J gene TRBJ1-6; D is unresolved. The CDR3 runs to 15 residues. Trimming removed 6 bases from V and 6 bases from J, with 15 bases in between. CDR1 and CDR2 (germline): MNHEY, SMNVEV (reference sequence). The CDR3 spells CASSSSFNINSPLHF. The CDR3 nucleotides are TGTGCCAGCAGCTCCTCCTTCAACATTAATTCACCCCTCCACTTT.

The J gene is TRBJ1-6, the V gene TRBV11-2; D possibly corresponds to TRBD1 (5 bases). The CDR3 runs 13 residues. Germline CDR1 and CDR2: SGHAT and FQNNGV. CDR3 nucleotides: TGTGCAGTCAGTCGGGGGTATAATTCACCCCTCCACTTT. It translates to CAVSRGYNSPLHF.

The rearrangement joins TRBV19 to TRBJ2-7; D unclear. The CDR3 covers 14 residues. From germline, CDR1 is LNHDA and CDR2 SQIVND (reference sequence). V gave up 1 base and J gave up 3 bases, with 10 bases separating them. The CDR3 spells CASSIVPFLYEQYF. CDR3 in DNA: TGTGCCAGTAGTATAGTTCCGTTCCTCTACGAGCAGTACTTC.

The gene calls are TRBV19 and TRBJ1-2; maybe TRBD1 (5 bases). The CDR3 contains 12 residues. Deletions cut 6 bases from V and 9 bases from J, with 14 bases between. The germline gives CDR1 LNHDA, CDR2 SQIVND (reference sequence). The CDR3, as DNA: TGTGCCAGTAGCCTCCGGGGGTTGAGCTACACCTTC. Translation: CASSLRGLSYTF.

This rearrangement joins TRBV12-3 or TRBV12-4 to TRBJ1-1; a weak D match, TRBD1 (6 bases). CDR3 length: 13 amino acids. V was clipped by 3 bases and J by 5 bases, with 10 bases between them. In DNA form, the CDR3 reads TGTGCCAGCAGTTTTGCCCAGGGGACTGAAGCTTTCTTT. It encodes CASSFAQGTEAFF.

The chain links TRBV28 to TRBJ1-1; 7 nucleotides line up with TRBD1. This CDR3 contains 14 residues. The junction had 8 bases not matched to a gene; V was cut back by 6 bases and J by 4 bases. CDR1 MDHEN and CDR2 SYDVKM come from the germline V gene. DNA of the CDR3: TGTGCCAGCAGGGCTCCGGGACAGATCACTGAAGCTTTCTTT. Its translation: CASRAPGQITEAFF.

This sequence joins TRBV3-1 (or the pseudogene TRBV3-2) and TRBJ1-2; D might be TRBD1 (6 bases). The CDR3 has 13 residues. V dropped 2 bases and J dropped 7 bases, with 11 bases sitting between them. The germline V gene has CDR1 LGHDT and CDR2 YNNKEL (reference sequence). The CDR3 bases are TGTGCCAGCAGCCAAAGGACAGAGGGTGGCTACACCTTC. Amino acids: CASSQRTEGGYTF.

The rearrangement links TRBV7-9 to TRBJ1-5; TRBD1 aligns across 8 bases. V was clipped by 2 bases and J by 7 bases; unmatched bases: 7. Germline CDR1 is SEHNR and CDR2 is FQNEAQ (reference sequence). This CDR3 spans 15 amino acids. CDR3 coding DNA: TGTGCCAGCAGCTTAACCACAGGGGGATTGCAGCCCCAGCATTTT. This sequence encodes CASSLTTGGLQPQHF.

The V call is TRBV5-1, the J call TRBJ1-1, with D perhaps matching TRBD1 (6 bases). The germline gives CDR1 SGHRS, CDR2 YFSETQ. The ends were cut back, 4 bases at V and 5 bases at J, with 18 bases in the middle. This CDR3 is 15 amino acids long. In nucleotides, the CDR3 is TGCGCCAGCAGCAGGGACCTGGGGGCTGCAACTGAAGCTTTCTTT. As protein: CASSRDLGAATEAFF.

The chain uses TRBV15 and TRBJ2-5, with a possible D match to TRBD1 (6 bases). The CDR3 covers 16 residues. Germline V CDR1 and CDR2: LNHNV, YYDKDF (reference sequence). V lost 2 bases to trimming and J lost 4 bases, with 17 bases between them. The CDR3 nucleotides read TGTGCCACCAGCAGACCCCAACAGGGTCGGGGAGAGACCCAGTACTTC. This translates into CATSRPQQGRGETQYF.

V usage is TRBV5-6 and J usage is TRBJ2-7; the match to TRBD2 covers 10 bases. The CDR3 is made up of 16 amino acids. Trimming at V came to 3 bases and at J to 3 bases, leaving 9 bases not matched to a gene. The germline V gene encodes CDR1 SGHDT and CDR2 YYEEEE. In nucleotides, the CDR3 is TGTGCCAGCAGCTCCCGACTAGCGGGCGATTACTACGAGCAGTACTTC. Translating it yields CASSSRLAGDYYEQYF. The full variable domain, rest sourced from reference TRBV5-6 and TRBJ2-7, is DAGVTQSPTHLIKTRGQQVTLRCSPKSGHDTVSWYQQALGQGPQFIFQYYEEEERQRGNFPDRFSGHQFPNYSSELNVNALLLGDSALYLCASSSRLAGDYYEQYFGPGTRLTVT.

This clone occurred once. The chain combines TRBV5-4 with TRBJ1-1; D perhaps matches TRBD1 (5 bases). V was cut by 4 bases and J by 0 bases, with 10 bases left in between. The CDR3 has 14 amino acids. Germline assignment: CDR1 SGHNT and CDR2 YYREEE (reference sequence). The CDR3 sequence: CASSADSLNTEAFF. In DNA, the CDR3 is TGTGCCAGCAGCGCTGACAGTCTGAACACTGAAGCTTTCTTT.

This clone turned up a few times. CDR3 in amino acids: CASSGSTSGDHEQFF. The CDR3 coding sequence is TGTGCCAGCAGTGGATCGACTAGCGGGGACCATGAGCAGTTCTTC. This rearrangement joins TRBV6-4 to TRBJ2-1, with 11 positions matching TRBD2. V lost 4 bases to trimming and J lost 8 bases; unmatched junction nucleotides: 7. The CDR3 is 15 amino acids. Germline CDR1 and CDR2: MRHNA and SNTAGT.

The J gene is TRBJ2-1, the V gene TRBV7-9; 8 nucleotides match TRBD2. With 5 bases clipped from V and 3 bases from J, the junction kept 6 bases outside the gene matches. Germline-derived CDR1 and CDR2 are SEHNR and FQNEAQ (reference sequence). The CDR3 totals 15 residues. The CDR3 bases are TGTGCCAGCAGCCTCAGCGGGGGTGGCTACAATGAGCAGTTCTTC. The encoded protein is CASSLSGGGYNEQFF.

The V call is TRBV18, the J call TRBJ2-3, with a tentative D call TRBD1 (6 bases). The CDR3 extends over 15 amino acids. V lost 3 bases to trimming and J lost 0 bases, with 10 bases between them. Germline CDR1 and CDR2: KGHSH and LQKENI. The CDR3 is CASSPLGASTDTQYF. CDR3 nucleotide sequence: TGTGCCAGCTCACCTCTGGGGGCGAGCACAGATACGCAGTATTTT.